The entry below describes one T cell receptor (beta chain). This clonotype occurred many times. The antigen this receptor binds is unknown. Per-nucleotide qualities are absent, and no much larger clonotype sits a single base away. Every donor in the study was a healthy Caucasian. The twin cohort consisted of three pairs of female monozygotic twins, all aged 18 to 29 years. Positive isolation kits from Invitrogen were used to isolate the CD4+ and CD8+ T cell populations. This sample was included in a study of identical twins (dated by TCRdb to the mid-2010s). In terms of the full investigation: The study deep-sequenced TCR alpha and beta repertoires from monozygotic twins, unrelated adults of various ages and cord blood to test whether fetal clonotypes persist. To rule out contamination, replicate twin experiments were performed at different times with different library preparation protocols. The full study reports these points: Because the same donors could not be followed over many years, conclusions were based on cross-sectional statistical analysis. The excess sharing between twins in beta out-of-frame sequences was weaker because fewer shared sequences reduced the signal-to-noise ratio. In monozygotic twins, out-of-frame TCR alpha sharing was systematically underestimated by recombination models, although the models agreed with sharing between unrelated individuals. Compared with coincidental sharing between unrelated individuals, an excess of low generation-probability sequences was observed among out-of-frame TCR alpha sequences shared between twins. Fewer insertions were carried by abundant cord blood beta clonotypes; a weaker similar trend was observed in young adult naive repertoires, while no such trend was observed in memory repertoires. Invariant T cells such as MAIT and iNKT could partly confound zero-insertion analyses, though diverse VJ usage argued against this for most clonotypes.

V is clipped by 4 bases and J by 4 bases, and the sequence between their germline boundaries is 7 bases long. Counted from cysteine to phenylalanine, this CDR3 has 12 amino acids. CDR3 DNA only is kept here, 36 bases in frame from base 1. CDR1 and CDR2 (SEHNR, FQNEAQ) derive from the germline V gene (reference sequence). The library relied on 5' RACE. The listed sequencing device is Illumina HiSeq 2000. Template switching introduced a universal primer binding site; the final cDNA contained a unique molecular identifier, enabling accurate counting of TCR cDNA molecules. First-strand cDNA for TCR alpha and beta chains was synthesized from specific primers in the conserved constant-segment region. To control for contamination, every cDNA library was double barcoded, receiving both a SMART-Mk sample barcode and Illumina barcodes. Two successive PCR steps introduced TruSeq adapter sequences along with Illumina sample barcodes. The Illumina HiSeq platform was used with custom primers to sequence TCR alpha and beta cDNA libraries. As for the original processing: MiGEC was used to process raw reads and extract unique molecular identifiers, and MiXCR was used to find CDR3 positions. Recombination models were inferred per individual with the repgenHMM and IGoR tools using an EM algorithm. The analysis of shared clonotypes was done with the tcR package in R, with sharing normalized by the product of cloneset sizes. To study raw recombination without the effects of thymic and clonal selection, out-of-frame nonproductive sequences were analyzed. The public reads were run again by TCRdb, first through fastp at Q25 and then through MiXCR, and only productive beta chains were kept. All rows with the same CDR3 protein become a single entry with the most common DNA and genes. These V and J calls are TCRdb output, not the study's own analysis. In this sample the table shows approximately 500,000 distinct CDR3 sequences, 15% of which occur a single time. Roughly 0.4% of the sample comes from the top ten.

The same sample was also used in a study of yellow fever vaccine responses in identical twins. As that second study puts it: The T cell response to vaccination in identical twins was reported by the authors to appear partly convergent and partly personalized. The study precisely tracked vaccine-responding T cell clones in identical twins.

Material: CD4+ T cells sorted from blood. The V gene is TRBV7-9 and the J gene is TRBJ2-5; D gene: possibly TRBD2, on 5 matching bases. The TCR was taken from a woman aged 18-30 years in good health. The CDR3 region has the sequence CASSSEAETQYF. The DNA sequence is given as TGTGCCAGCAGCTCGGAGGCAGAGACCCAGTACTTC.